One sample yielded the 6 T cell receptor beta chains listed below, sequenced in a study of T-cell reconstitution after alpha-beta-depleted transplantation in children. Using unique molecular identifiers, the investigators prepared the TCRbeta library. TCRdb ran MiXCR on the PCR reads and lists one entry per CDR3 protein. The sample contains 480,000 or so distinct CDR3 sequences, roughly a tenth of which appear only once. The starting material was PBMCs, obtained before TCRalphabeta/CD19-depleted stem cell transplant. The receptors originated from a child between 2 and 9 years old with inherited bone marrow failure, due to receive a stem cell transplant.

This clonotype showed up many times. The genes are TRBV3-1 and TRBJ2-1; D unresolved. The V and J ends lost 1 base and 8 bases respectively, with 12 bases between them. CDR3 length: 14 amino acids. Per germline, CDR1 LGHDT and CDR2 YNNKEL (reference sequence). Here the CDR3 reads CASSQGLPPDEQFF. In DNA form, the CDR3 reads TGTGCCAGCAGCCAAGGACTCCCGCCCGATGAGCAGTTCTTC.

The chain links TRBV7-6 to TRBJ2-1; unclear D gene. Germline assignment: CDR1 SGHVS and CDR2 FNYEAQ. Trimming left V 5 bases short and J 0 bases short, with 14 bases between. There are 16 residues in the CDR3. CDR3 region: CASSPDVRSSYNEQFF. The CDR3 nucleotides read TGTGCCAGCAGCCCCGACGTGCGGAGCTCCTACAATGAGCAGTTCTTC.

This clonotype was counted many times. The chain recombines TRBV27 with TRBJ2-7, with TRBD2 identical over 15 bases. Trimming cost V 4 bases and J 6 bases; bases outside gene matches: 1. Germline V gene sequence: CDR1 MNHEY, CDR2 SMNVEV (reference sequence). The CDR3 runs 14 residues. The CDR3 reads CASSWTSGRAEQYF. The CDR3 DNA reads TGTGCCAGCAGTTGGACTAGCGGGAGGGCCGAGCAGTACTTC.

Ten or more counts support this clonotype. The rearrangement joins TRBV7-8 to TRBJ2-5; the D call may be TRBD1 or TRBD2 (5 bases each). This CDR3 has 13 residues. From germline, CDR1 is SGHVS and CDR2 FQNEAQ. With 4 bases removed from V and 6 bases from J, the gap between germline ends came to 12 bases. CDR3 DNA: TGTGCCAGCAGCTCCGGGACGGAGAAGACCCAGTACTTC. Protein product: CASSSGTEKTQYF.

This clonotype was seen a handful of times. The V and J genes are TRBV13 and TRBJ2-2; possible D gene TRBD1, 6 bases. The germline gives CDR1 PRHDT, CDR2 FYEKMQ (reference sequence). Trimming took off 5 bases at V and 0 bases at J, with 19 bases between the two ends. The CDR3 is 18 residues long. The CDR3 coding sequence is TGTGCCAGCAGCCCACACCCACCCGGGACACCGAACACCGGGGAGCTGTTTTTT. The encoded protein is CASSPHPPGTPNTGELFF.

There are many counts of this clonotype. The chain carries TRBV5-1 and TRBJ2-7; the D call may be TRBD1 or TRBD2 (5 bases each). V lost 4 bases, J lost 4 bases, and 21 bases lay in between. Looked up from germline, CDR1 is SGHRS and CDR2 is YFSETQ. The CDR3 runs 16 residues. The CDR3: CASSSGLLRGGYEQYF. The CDR3 bases are TGCGCCAGCAGCAGTGGCTTACTCCGGGGCGGGTACGAGCAGTACTTC.